This T cell receptor (beta chain) stems from a study of blood T cell repertoires in COVID-19. Sequenced by immunoSEQ multiplex PCR; TCRdb stores in-frame clones only, minus some. Of 85,000 to 95,000 clones listed, 70% to 90% are singletons. CDR3 size: 16 residues. Sequences were obtained from peripheral blood. The clonotype originates from a man in his sixties with acute or convalescent COVID-19. The chain couples TRBV21-1 to TRBJ2-1; the DNA was not used to check the table's D call, TRBD2. TRBV21-1 is annotated as a pseudogene. CDR3 in DNA: TGTGCCAGCAGCAAATTTCCGGGGGGGCAAGGGAATGAGCAGTTCTTC. Translating gives CASSKFPGGQGNEQFF.